This TCR beta chain was found in a study of tumor and adjacent non-tumor tissue in lung cancer. Study overall: Histology: 12 adenocarcinoma, a couple of squamous cell carcinoma, 1 small cell lung cancer. The patients, approximately 9 men and about five women, were about 30 to 76 with stage I to III disease.

RNA was extracted from bulk tissue without any cell sorting. This clonotype was found many times. What it recognizes is unknown. Study conclusions and caveats: Top 100 clones took a larger repertoire share in normal lung.

The V and J ends lost 3 bases and 15 bases respectively, with 15 bases between them. The length of the CDR3 is 11 residues. Germline CDR1 reads SQVTM; CDR2 reads ANQGSEA. Three rounds of nested PCR, following a modified ARM-PCR protocol, produced the TCRbeta library. TCRdb re-called the multiplex PCR reads through MiXCR, storing one row per CDR3 protein. The sample holds 100,000 to 150,000 distinct CDR3 sequences; 55% to 75% are singletons and the top ten take about 13%. The clonotype was recovered from a man between 25 and 39 years old with non-small cell lung cancer. The sample consisted of lung tumor tissue. The chain is built from TRBV29-1 and TRBJ2-4, with a weak D call TRBD2 (5 bases). This CDR3 is CSVDLAGTRYF. The CDR3 DNA is TGCAGCGTTGATCTAGCAGGCACTAGGTACTTC.